These 27 T cell receptor beta chains came from one sample sequenced in a study of T cell responses to AZD1222 COVID-19 vaccine. The data were produced by immunoSEQ multiplex PCR, yet TCRdb's version contains in-frame clones alone and is incomplete. The sample shows 80,000 to 90,000 clones, about 88% of them seen only once. The sequencing here drew on peripheral blood, taken 28 days after the second AZD1222 dose. These receptors were obtained from an adult who received the AZD1222 COVID-19 vaccine.

With regard to this clone: One end of the junction fails to match germline, which may point to a read error. The chain recombines TRBV30 with TRBJ1-2, with D possibly matching TRBD1 (5 bases). The CDR3 contains 15 residues. The germline gives CDR1 GTSNPN, CDR2 SVGIG (reference sequence). The CDR3 protein is CAWSVQPRAGPSTAF. The CDR3 DNA reads TGTGCCTGGAGCGTACAGCCGAGGGCAGGGCCTTCTACAGCCTTC.

The V call is TRBV9, the J call TRBJ2-1; no definite D call. V gave up 5 bases and J gave up 6 bases, with 12 bases separating them. CDR3 length: 13 amino acids. Germline V CDR1 and CDR2: SGDLS, YYNGEE. CDR3 region: CASSHDGFNEQFF. Here the CDR3 DNA reads TGTGCCAGCAGTCACGACGGATTCAATGAGCAGTTCTTC.

J is TRBJ2-7 and V is TRBV27; the D is unclear. From germline, CDR1 is MNHEY and CDR2 SMNVEV (reference sequence). CDR3 length equals 14 residues. Trimming removed 5 bases from V and 2 bases from J, with 13 bases in between. The CDR3 loop is CASSSQRTPYEQYF. CDR3 coding DNA: TGTGCCAGCAGTAGTCAGAGGACCCCCTACGAGCAGTACTTC.

This chain connects TRBV6-1 to TRBJ1-2; D gene uncertain. Trimming stripped 1 base from V and 0 bases from J, with 6 bases between. The CDR3 runs to 14 residues. CDR1 and CDR2 from the germline V gene are MNHNS and SASEGT. CDR3 sequence reads: CASSEVQPNYGYTF. In DNA form, the CDR3 reads TGTGCCAGCAGTGAAGTACAGCCTAACTATGGCTACACCTTC.

V is TRBV6-5 and J is TRBJ2-7; 7 bases match TRBD1. CDR3 length equals 13 residues. V lost 6 bases, J lost 0 bases, and 2 bases stayed unmatched. CDR1 MNHEY and CDR2 SVGAGI come from the germline V gene. The CDR3 nucleotides are TGTGCCAGCAGGAGGGACAGCTCCTACGAGCAGTACTTC. Translating it yields CASRRDSSYEQYF.

This sequence joins TRBV5-1 and TRBJ2-5, with TRBD1 as a possible D gene (5 bases). The CDR3 is made up of 16 amino acids. CDR1 is SGHRS and CDR2 is YFSETQ in the germline V gene. V was cut by 4 bases and J by 2 bases, with 18 bases left in between. The CDR3 DNA reads as TGCGCCAGCAGCCGACAAGGGCAGGGCGCTCAAGAGACCCAGTACTTC. Translating it yields CASSRQGQGAQETQYF.

The table lists this clone with a count of one. The gene calls are TRBV27 and TRBJ2-7; 11 bases align to TRBD2. The length of the CDR3 is 14 residues. Trimming cost V 5 bases and J 4 bases; bases outside gene matches: 4. Germline loops: CDR1 MNHEY, CDR2 SMNVEV (reference sequence). CDR3 region: CASSRTSGLYEQYF. CDR3 bases: TGTGCCAGCAGTAGGACTAGCGGGTTGTACGAGCAGTACTTC.

The chain joins TRBV19 to TRBJ1-2, with unresolved D. CDR1 and CDR2 (germline): LNHDA, SQIVND (reference sequence). The V end lost 6 bases, the J end lost 6 bases, and 14 bases lay between the germline ends. The CDR3 is 13 residues long. Here the CDR3 reads CASRPARTDGYTF. The CDR3 DNA is TGTGCCAGTAGACCCGCGCGGACGGATGGCTACACCTTC. Full variable domain (rest looked up from reference TRBV19 and TRBJ1-2): DGGITQSPKYLFRKEGQNVTLSCEQNLNHDAMYWYRQDPGQGLRLIYYSQIVNDFQKGDIAEGYSVSREKKESFPLTVTSAQKNPTAFYLCASRPARTDGYTFGSGTRLTVV.

This rearrangement joins TRBV9 to TRBJ2-1, with 10 bases aligning to TRBD2. The CDR3 has 18 amino acids. Germline V gives CDR1 SGDLS, CDR2 YYNGEE. J lost 6 bases, V lost 0 bases, and 12 bases had no gene match. CDR3 amino acids: CASSVGGSGGAMGNEQFF. The CDR3 DNA reads TGTGCCAGCAGCGTAGGAGGGAGCGGGGGGGCCATGGGCAATGAGCAGTTCTTC. The full variable domain, its missing parts supplied by reference TRBV9 and TRBJ2-1, is DSGVTQTPKHLITATGQRVTLRCSPRSGDLSVYWYQQSLDQGLQFLIQYYNGEERAKGNILERFSAQQFPDLHSELNLSSLELGDSALYFCASSVGGSGGAMGNEQFFGPGTRLTVL.

The chain combines TRBV13 with TRBJ1-3; the D is unclear. Germline V lookup: CDR1 PRHDT, CDR2 FYEKMQ (reference sequence). The CDR3 runs to 15 residues. The V end lost 3 bases, the J end lost 3 bases, and 12 bases lay between the germline ends. Written as DNA, the CDR3 is TGTGCCAGCAGCTTCGGCGACGTGGGTGGAAACACCATATATTTT. Translating gives CASSFGDVGGNTIYF.

The chain recombines TRBV18 with TRBJ1-1, with a tentative D call TRBD1 (6 bases). V was clipped by 3 bases and J by 2 bases, with 10 bases between them. Germline CDR1 and CDR2: KGHSH and LQKENI. The CDR3 contains 14 residues. The CDR3 sequence is CASSPRGPNTEAFF. CDR3 coding DNA: TGTGCCAGCTCACCCCGGGGGCCAAACACTGAAGCTTTCTTT.

The chain uses TRBV10-3 and TRBJ1-2, with no clear D. The CDR3 length is 13 residues. V lost 4 bases to trimming and J lost 4 bases, with 10 bases between them. The germline V gene encodes CDR1 ENHRY and CDR2 SYGVKD. The chain's CDR3 is CAISGFQLYGYTF. The CDR3 DNA reads TGTGCCATCAGTGGGTTTCAGCTCTATGGCTACACCTTC.

The rearrangement links TRBV30 to TRBJ2-6; maybe TRBD1 (5 bases). V was clipped by 4 bases and J by 0 bases, with 13 bases between them. This CDR3 spans 16 amino acids. Germline V CDR1 and CDR2: GTSNPN, SVGIG (reference sequence). CDR3 sequence reads: CAWKVQARSGANVLTF. The CDR3 nucleotides read TGTGCCTGGAAGGTACAGGCACGCTCTGGGGCCAACGTCCTGACTTTC.

The chain recombines TRBV6-5 with TRBJ1-2, with D unresolved. In germline, CDR1 is MNHEY, CDR2 SVGAGI. Between the trimmed V and J ends, which lost 0 bases and 5 bases, there was a span of 7 bases. This CDR3 is 13 amino acids long. The CDR3 sequence is CASSYSMGYGYTF. The CDR3 DNA sequence: TGTGCCAGCAGTTACTCGATGGGGTATGGCTACACCTTC.

The chain recombines TRBV6-2 or TRBV6-3 with TRBJ2-2; TRBD1 matches 9 bases. With 4 bases clipped from V and 6 bases from J, the junction kept 6 bases outside the gene matches. This CDR3 spans 15 amino acids. Per germline, CDR1 MNHEY and CDR2 SVGEGT. The CDR3 is CASSFTGGRAGELFF. For the CDR3, the DNA is TGTGCCAGCAGTTTTACAGGGGGCCGAGCCGGGGAGCTGTTTTTT.

This chain connects TRBV3-1 (or the pseudogene TRBV3-2) to TRBJ1-2; D may be TRBD1 (5 bases). CDR1 LGHDT and CDR2 YNNKEL come from the germline V gene (reference sequence). The CDR3 consists of 17 residues. The V and J ends lost 0 bases and 3 bases respectively, with 17 bases between them. The CDR3 nucleotides read TGTGCCAGCAGCCAAGAAGGGGCAGGAGGCTATGACTATGGCTACACCTTC. Its translation: CASSQEGAGGYDYGYTF.

CDR3 in DNA: TGTGCCAGCAGCCCCCTCGGGGGACTAGCGGGGTTTAAGGTCAATGAGCAGTTCTTC. Translating it yields CASSPLGGLAGFKVNEQFF. The chain joins TRBV7-8 to TRBJ2-1, with TRBD2 matching 13 bases. The CDR3 has 19 amino acids. J gave up 6 bases and V 5 bases, and 16 bases lay outside the gene matches. Looked up from germline, CDR1 is SGHVS and CDR2 is FQNEAQ.

The sample holds a few counts of this clone. J is TRBJ1-6 and V is TRBV4-1; D remains unclear. Trimming pared 0 bases from V and 0 bases from J, leaving 6 bases between. Germline V gives CDR1 MGHRA, CDR2 YSYEKL. CDR3 length: 16 amino acids. DNA of the CDR3: TGCGCCAGCAGCCAAGAACCTAGCTCCTATAATTCACCCCTCCACTTT. Translation gives CASSQEPSSYNSPLHF.

The gene calls are TRBV5-1 and TRBJ1-2, with D possibly matching TRBD1 (5 bases). The CDR3 sequence is 15 residues long. V lost 4 bases and J lost 0, with 13 bases in between. Germline CDR1 and CDR2: SGHRS and YFSETQ. The CDR3 nucleotides read TGCGCCAGCAGCCCAACCCCAGGGCCTAACTATGGCTACACCTTC. Its translation: CASSPTPGPNYGYTF. The whole variable domain, remainder taken from reference TRBV5-1 and TRBJ1-2, is KAGVTQTPRYLIKTRGQQVTLSCSPISGHRSVSWYQQTPGQGLQFLFEYFSETQRNKGNFPGRFSGRQFSNSRSEMNVSTLELGDSALYLCASSPTPGPNYGYTFGSGTRLTVV.

The rearrangement links TRBV7-9 to TRBJ1-1; D might be TRBD1 (5 bases). The CDR3 sequence is 16 residues long. V was trimmed by 1 base and J by 1 base, leaving 13 bases between them. Germline assignment: CDR1 SEHNR and CDR2 FQNEAQ (reference sequence). The CDR3 DNA reads as TGTGCCAGCAGCTTAGATGGGGGAACAGGGAACACTGAAGCTTTCTTT. Protein sequence: CASSLDGGTGNTEAFF.

The chain joins TRBV14 to TRBJ1-2; D unclear. Germline CDR1 SGHDN, CDR2 FVKESK. CDR3 length: 15 residues. V lost 1 base to trimming and J lost 0 bases, with 9 bases between them. The CDR3 DNA reads TGTGCCAGCAGCCAAGGACTACCAGCTAACTATGGCTACACCTTC. Amino acid sequence: CASSQGLPANYGYTF.

CDR3 sequence: CASSGGVLSGTEEQYF. CDR3 sequence (DNA): TGTGCCAGCTCCGGGGGGGTCTTATCCGGGACAGAAGAGCAGTACTTC. The chain has TRBV18 and TRBJ2-7; perhaps TRBD2 as D (8 bases). CDR3 size: 16 residues. Germline V gene sequence: CDR1 KGHSH, CDR2 LQKENI. The V end was cut by 6 bases, the J end by 7 bases, with 25 bases between.

The chain joins TRBV5-1 to TRBJ2-3, with D tentatively TRBD1 or TRBD2 (6 bases each). The CDR3 covers 16 residues. CDR1 is SGHRS and CDR2 is YFSETQ in the germline V gene. With 4 bases removed from V and 0 bases from J, the gap between germline ends came to 15 bases. Here the CDR3 DNA reads TGCGCCAGCAGCCCTGGGGGGCTGGCTAGCACAGATACGCAGTATTTT. Amino acids: CASSPGGLASTDTQYF.

The rearrangement joins TRBV12-3 or TRBV12-4 to TRBJ2-3, with 9 bases matching TRBD2. The CDR3 has 13 residues. V gave up 8 bases and J gave up 4 bases; unmatched junction bases: 4. The CDR3 bases are TGTGCCAGCGGAGCGGGGGGCTCAGATACGCAGTATTTT. Its translation is CASGAGGSDTQYF.

The chain is built from TRBV3-1 (or the pseudogene TRBV3-2) and TRBJ1-2; D not resolved. The CDR3 has 12 amino acids. Germline V gene lookup returns CDR1 LGHDT and CDR2 YNNKEL (reference sequence). Deletions cut 3 bases from V and 8 bases from J, with 10 bases between. The CDR3 sequence: CASSHRIGGYTF. The CDR3 region has the DNA TGTGCCAGCAGCCACCGAATAGGCGGCTACACCTTC.

This sequence joins TRBV2 and TRBJ2-1; 8 nucleotides align to TRBD2. This CDR3 contains 12 residues. V lost 8 bases to trimming and J lost 6 bases; unmatched junction nucleotides: 3. In germline, CDR1 is SNHLY, CDR2 FYNNEI. The CDR3 spells CASGGLANEQFF. The DNA for the CDR3 is TGTGCCAGCGGAGGACTAGCCAATGAGCAGTTCTTC.

This clone was detected only a few times. The chain joins TRBV27 to TRBJ1-1; D perhaps matches TRBD1 (5 bases). CDR3 length: 13 amino acids. V was clipped by 5 bases and J by 5 bases, with 12 bases between them. Germline CDR1 reads MNHEY; CDR2 reads SMNVEV (reference sequence). The CDR3 loop is CASSLFRGTEAFF. The CDR3 DNA is TGTGCCAGCAGTCTCTTTAGGGGAACTGAAGCTTTCTTT.